This is a list of T cell receptor beta chains from one sample in a study of shared clonotypes between healthy human individuals. Here immunoSEQ multiplex PCR was the method, and the copy in TCRdb shows in-frame clones only, minus some. The data contain some 1,400,000 clones, around 95% of them singletons. Material for sequencing was naive CD4+ T cells sorted from blood. The origin of the receptors is a man aged 25 to 40 in good health. The CDR3 runs from the conserved cysteine through the conserved F or W. D genes are given only for firm matches. Clone size is given for some rows only: seen once, a few or many times, or a class if the clone is expanded.

TRBV19	TRBD1	once	TRBJ1-1	CASDGTDTEAFF	TGTGCCAGCGACGGGACAGACACTGAAGCTTTCTTT
TRBV18	NA	NA	TRBJ2-7	CASSPTGNEQYF	TGTGCCAGCTCACCAACAGGGAACGAGCAGTACTTC
TRBV11-2	NA	NA	TRBJ1-3	CASSITDGPSGNTIYF	TGTGCCAGCAGCATTACCGACGGACCCTCTGGAAACACCATATATTTT
TRBV7-6	NA	NA	TRBJ1-1	CASSLAFGSTEAFF	TGTGCCAGCAGCTTAGCGTTCGGGAGTACTGAAGCTTTCTTT
TRBV10-3	NA	NA	TRBJ2-7	CAISLSSAGEQYF	TGTGCCATCAGTCTCTCCTCCGCGGGCGAGCAGTACTTC
TRBV5-1	NA	NA	TRBJ2-3	CASSLGYGRGTDTQYF	TGCGCCAGCAGCTTGGGGTACGGCAGGGGAACAGATACGCAGTATTTT
TRBV5-1	TRBD2	NA	TRBJ2-3	CASSPGGTSTDTQYF	TGCGCCAGCAGCCCCGGGGGGACTAGCACAGATACGCAGTATTTT
TRBV6-5	NA	NA	TRBJ2-7	CASSYSGQGSYEQYF	TGTGCCAGCAGTTACTCTGGACAAGGCTCCTACGAGCAGTACTTC
TRBV18	NA	NA	TRBJ2-1	CASSPSGGYNEQFF	TGTGCCAGCTCCCCAAGCGGAGGGTACAATGAGCAGTTCTTC
TRBV19	NA	NA	TRBJ1-5	CASSPRVGNQPQHF	TGTGCCAGTAGTCCGAGGGTCGGCAATCAGCCCCAGCATTTT
TRBV7-9	NA	NA	TRBJ2-7	CASSRIAGSYEQYF	TGTGCCAGCAGCCGGATCGCCGGGTCCTACGAGCAGTACTTC
TRBV23-1	NA	NA	TRBJ2-1	CASSQSRPGLDNEQFF	TGCGCCAGCAGTCAATCCAGGCCGGGACTTGACAATGAGCAGTTCTTC
TRBV11-2	TRBD2	NA	TRBJ2-1	CASSLGLAKHNEQFF	TGTGCCAGCAGCTTGGGACTAGCGAAGCACAATGAGCAGTTCTTC
TRBV5-1	NA	NA	TRBJ2-7	CASSLFQPGPQSIF	TGCGCCAGCAGCTTGTTCCAGCCGGGCCCCCAAAGCATTTTC
TRBV28	TRBD1	NA	TRBJ1-2	CASSTRTGSGYTF	TGTGCCAGCAGTACCCGGACAGGGAGTGGCTACACCTTC
TRBV30	NA	NA	TRBJ1-4	CAWRPEAQPNEKLFF	TGTGCCTGGAGACCTGAGGCGCAGCCTAATGAAAAACTGTTTTTT
TRBV18	NA	NA	TRBJ2-5	CASSPLSGMVGETQYF	TGTGCCAGCTCACCACTTTCGGGGATGGTGGGGGAGACCCAGTACTTC
TRBV5-1	TRBD1	once	TRBJ1-2	CASSRDRGGYGYTF	TGCGCCAGCAGCAGAGACAGGGGTGGGTATGGCTACACCTTC
TRBV28	NA	NA	TRBJ2-3	CASSLIVLLGQHTDTQYF	TGTGCCAGCAGTTTGATTGTGTTATTAGGACAGCACACAGATACGCAGTATTTT
TRBV30	NA	NA	TRBJ1-2	CAWGRTNYGYTF	TGTGCCTGGGGACGGACTAACTATGGCTACACCTTC
TRBV11-3	NA	NA	TRBJ2-1	CASSVGLNNEQFF	TGTGCCAGCAGCGTGGGACTTAACAATGAGCAGTTCTTC
TRBV27	NA	NA	TRBJ2-6	CATNAVSGANVLTF	TGTGCCACGAACGCCGTCTCTGGGGCCAACGTCCTGACTTTC
TRBV11-2	NA	NA	TRBJ1-5	CASSFGVGSDQPQHF	TGTGCCAGCAGCTTTGGAGTGGGCAGCGATCAGCCCCAGCATTTT